The rows below give T cell receptor beta chains drawn from one sample of a study of T cell changes during pregnancy in multiple sclerosis. Produced via immunoSEQ multiplex PCR; TCRdb's table is partial and in-frame only. The sample consists of around 100,000 clones, 90% to 95% of them appearing once. Specimen: peripheral blood, collected before pregnancy. All receptors derive from a female donor with multiple sclerosis, enrolled in a pregnancy study. Each CDR3 is given with its conserved first and last residue. D genes are given only for firm matches. Expanded clones get a size class; other rows say once, few or many, or leave the size out.

v_call	cdr3_length	d_call	clone_size	j_call	cdr3_aa	cdr3_nt
TRBV7-6	14	.	once	TRBJ2-7	CASSLESYSYEQYF	TGTGCCAGCAGCTTAGAGTCCTACTCCTACGAGCAGTACTTC
TRBV4-3	15	.	.	TRBJ1-2	CASSQDSGGRGGYTF	TGCGCCAGCAGCCAAGATAGCGGGGGAAGGGGTGGCTACACCTTC
TRBV7-8	14	.	.	TRBJ2-3	CASSLGGRPDTQYF	TGTGCCAGCAGCTTAGGGGGCCGGCCAGATACGCAGTATTTT
TRBV19	16	TRBD2	once	TRBJ2-3	CASTRRTSGGTDTQYF	TGTGCCAGTACCCGTCGGACTAGCGGAGGCACAGATACGCAGTATTTT
TRBV5-6	13	.	.	TRBJ2-7	CASSFGRLYEQYF	TGTGCCAGCAGCTTTGGCAGGCTTTACGAGCAGTACTTC
TRBV28	16	TRBD2	.	TRBJ2-1	CASSSLTSGSYNEQFF	TGTGCCAGCAGTTCCTTGACTAGCGGGTCCTACAATGAGCAGTTCTTC
TRBV28	15	.	.	TRBJ1-2	CASSSVPRTIHGYTF	TGTGCCAGCAGTTCGGTACCAAGAACGATTCATGGCTACACCTTC
TRBV18	13	.	.	TRBJ2-7	CASSPGDTREQYF	TGTGCCAGCTCACCCGGGGACACTCGCGAGCAGTACTTC
TRBV5-1	17	TRBD1	.	TRBJ2-4	CASSPDGQGLAKNIQYF	TGCGCCAGCAGCCCGGATGGACAGGGGCTAGCCAAAAACATTCAGTACTTC
TRBV23-1	16	TRBD1	.	TRBJ1-1	CASSQPRQGRNTEAFF	TGCGCCAGCAGTCAACCGAGACAGGGCCGGAACACTGAAGCTTTCTTT
TRBV6-6	14	TRBD1	.	TRBJ1-1	CASKRTGENTEAFF	TGTGCCAGCAAACGGACAGGGGAGAACACTGAAGCTTTCTTT
TRBV4-2	14	.	.	TRBJ2-1	CASSLRSGAGEQFF	TGTGCCAGCAGCCTAAGGTCAGGGGCTGGTGAGCAGTTCTTC
TRBV11-2	17	.	.	TRBJ2-3	CASSLVYGEKGTDTQYF	TGTGCCAGCAGCTTAGTATATGGAGAAAAGGGCACAGATACGCAGTATTTT
TRBV27	17	TRBD2	.	TRBJ2-1	CASSYTTSGRLYNEQFF	TGTGCCAGCAGTTATACGACTAGCGGGAGGCTATACAATGAGCAGTTCTTC
TRBV5-6	17	TRBD2	.	TRBJ2-5	CASSLAAGTSGGGTQYF	TGTGCCAGCAGCTTGGCCGCCGGGACTAGCGGGGGGGGGACCCAGTACTTC
TRBV10-3	13	TRBD1	.	TRBJ2-7	CANRDRGSYEQYF	TGTGCCAACCGGGACAGGGGCTCCTACGAGCAGTACTTC
TRBV5-1	12	TRBD1	.	TRBJ1-2	CASSTDRTGYYF	TGCGCCAGCAGCACCGATCGGACAGGGTACTACTTC
TRBV19	15	.	.	TRBJ1-4	CASSANRATNEKLFF	TGTGCCAGTAGTGCTAACAGAGCAACTAATGAAAAACTGTTTTTT
TRBV7-2	16	TRBD2	once	TRBJ2-5	CASSDWGLAAQETQYF	TGTGCCAGCAGCGACTGGGGACTAGCGGCCCAAGAGACCCAGTACTTC
TRBV7-9	13	TRBD1	.	TRBJ1-1	CASGSQTGMEAFF	TGTGCCAGCGGATCACAGACAGGGATGGAAGCTTTCTTT
TRBV29-1	13	TRBD1	.	TRBJ1-1	CSVHTTGVTEAFF	TGCAGCGTTCACACAACAGGGGTTACTGAAGCTTTCTTT
TRBV2	17	TRBD2	.	TRBJ2-7	CASSEIFTLAETYEQYF	TGTGCCAGCAGTGAGATTTTTACGCTAGCGGAAACGTACGAGCAGTACTTC
TRBV10-1	16	TRBD2	.	TRBJ2-7	CASTIVRSGDLYEQYF	TGCGCCAGCACCATCGTAAGAAGCGGGGACCTCTACGAGCAGTACTTC
TRBV9	17	.	.	TRBJ1-3	CASSFPRNGNSGNTIYF	TGTGCCAGCAGCTTCCCCAGGAATGGCAACTCTGGAAACACCATATATTTT
TRBV7-9	14	.	.	TRBJ2-7	CASRSGTGSYEQYF	TGTGCCAGCAGAAGCGGGACAGGCTCCTACGAGCAGTACTTC
TRBV30	16	.	.	TRBJ2-3	CAWSRAGAAGSHTQYF	TGTGCCTGGAGTCGGGCAGGGGCCGCCGGGTCCCATACGCAGTATTTT
TRBV27	13	TRBD1	.	TRBJ1-2	CASSSTGNYGYTF	TGTGCCAGCAGTTCGACAGGGAACTATGGCTACACCTTC
TRBV25-1	16	TRBD1	.	TRBJ2-3	CASSEFWTGGLDTQYF	TGTGCCAGCAGTGAATTTTGGACAGGGGGCTTAGATACGCAGTATTTT
TRBV27	15	.	.	TRBJ2-7	CASSLSQGTNYEQYF	TGTGCCAGCAGTTTATCCCAGGGAACAAACTACGAGCAGTACTTC
TRBV28	13	.	.	TRBJ2-5	CASSLFYQETQYF	TGTGCCAGCAGTTTATTCTATCAAGAGACCCAGTACTTC
TRBV19	13	.	.	TRBJ1-1	CASSIKGGVEAFF	TGTGCCAGTAGTATAAAAGGGGGAGTTGAAGCTTTCTTT
TRBV27	15	TRBD2	.	TRBJ2-1	CASSAGLAPYNEQFF	TGTGCCAGCAGCGCAGGACTAGCGCCTTACAATGAGCAGTTCTTC
TRBV4-1	15	TRBD2	.	TRBJ2-7	CASSWTSGTSYEQYF	TGCGCCAGCAGCTGGACTAGCGGAACATCCTACGAGCAGTACTTC
TRBV2	15	TRBD1	.	TRBJ1-4	CASRRDRAANEKLFF	TGTGCCAGCAGGAGAGACAGGGCTGCTAATGAAAAACTGTTTTTT
TRBV6-5	16	.	.	TRBJ2-3	CASSYSVAGYTDTQYF	TGTGCCAGCAGTTACTCTGTGGCGGGTTACACAGATACGCAGTATTTT
TRBV28	16	.	.	TRBJ1-2	CASSPGWGTQTLRGTF	TGTGCCAGCAGTCCAGGCTGGGGGACACAAACTCTTCGGGGTACCTTC
TRBV5-6	12	.	.	TRBJ1-1	CASSLGRTEAFF	TGTGCCAGCTCTCTGGGCCGCACTGAAGCTTTCTTT
TRBV18	16	TRBD1	.	TRBJ1-1	CASSPGTGAGNTEAFF	TGTGCCAGCTCACCCGGGACAGGGGCCGGGAACACTGAAGCTTTCTTT
TRBV28	14	TRBD2	.	TRBJ2-7	CASSPLAGPYEQYF	TGTGCCAGCAGTCCTTTAGCGGGTCCCTACGAGCAGTACTTC
TRBV2	13	.	.	TRBJ2-3	CASSGSLTDTQYF	TGTGCCAGCAGCGGGAGCTTAACAGATACGCAGTATTTT
TRBV5-6	15	.	.	TRBJ1-2	CASSSRGIINYGYTF	TGTGCCAGCAGCTCGAGAGGGATCATTAACTATGGCTACACCTTC
TRBV5-1	15	TRBD2	.	TRBJ2-3	CASSGGLAGTDTQYF	TGCGCCAGCAGCGGCGGACTAGCGGGCACAGATACGCAGTATTTT
TRBV11-1	15	TRBD1	.	TRBJ1-2	CASSSYLTGKYGYTF	TGTGCCAGCAGCTCCTACCTGACAGGGAAGTATGGCTACACCTTC
TRBV29-1	13	TRBD1	.	TRBJ2-1	CSVRIDRVNEQFF	TGCAGCGTCCGAATAGACAGGGTTAATGAGCAGTTCTTC
TRBV5-4	14	.	.	TRBJ2-1	CASSLGGLYNEQFF	TGTGCCAGCAGCTTAGGCGGACTTTACAATGAGCAGTTCTTC
TRBV2	12	.	.	TRBJ2-2	CASRGQIGELFF	TGTGCCAGCAGAGGACAGATCGGGGAGCTGTTTTTT
TRBV7-9	16	.	.	TRBJ1-4	CASSLIVGQPNEKLFF	TGTGCCAGCAGCTTAATTGTCGGACAGCCTAATGAAAAACTGTTTTTT
TRBV25-1	14	.	.	TRBJ2-1	CASSGRSSYNEQFF	TGTGCCAGCAGTGGTCGGAGCTCCTACAATGAGCAGTTCTTC